This T cell receptor (beta chain) derives from a study of shared clonotypes between healthy human individuals. Study as a whole: Three CD4 naive, three CD4 memory, two CD8 naive and one CD8 memory plate were used per donor.

V lost 4 bases and J 8 bases, leaving 15 bases between the germline ends. The germline gives CDR1 SGHDN, CDR2 FVKESK. CDR3 length equals 14 residues. To note about this clone: Its antigen remains unknown.

Only in-frame clones appear in the TCRdb table, and some are missing; sequencing was by immunoSEQ multiplex PCR. The repertoire has millions of clones, over 85% of them found once; the top ten carry 0.39%. Study results and caveats: Some naive CD4 clonotypes, roughly 5%, turned up in common across a few donors.

The receptor was derived from a man between 18 and 29 years old in good health. Some clones in this sample may be carry-over from other donors' samples. This chain joins TRBV14 and TRBJ2-1, with unresolved D. Sequencing used naive CD4+ T cells from PBMCs. Subset meaning: CD45RA+ positively selected. CDR3 region: CASSPYLGLDEQFF. Here the CDR3 DNA reads TGTGCCAGCAGCCCCTACCTGGGTTTGGATGAGCAGTTCTTC.